The T cell receptor beta chain described here comes from a study of blood T cell repertoires in COVID-19. In the study overall: The study drew acute and convalescent COVID-19 samples from the United States, Italy and Spain. In each case, the material was cDNA or gDNA derived from T cells, B-cell-depleted T cells, or PBMCs.

CDR1 and CDR2 (germline): SNHLY, FYNNEI. V was clipped by 7 bases and J by 2 bases, with 9 bases between them. This CDR3 has 13 residues. Clones were sequenced by immunoSEQ multiplex PCR, and TCRdb holds only the in-frame ones, with some missing. The sample has 170,000 or so clones, over 80% seen once. The specimen sequenced was peripheral blood. The sequence was collected from a woman aged 55-75 years with acute or convalescent COVID-19. The V gene is TRBV2, the J gene TRBJ2-1; D is unresolved. Here the CDR3 reads CASNYGTYNEQFF. The DNA of the CDR3 is TGTGCCAGCAACTATGGCACCTACAATGAGCAGTTCTTC.